A selection of T cell receptor beta chains follows, all from one sample in a study of identical twins. TCRdb reprocessed the 5' RACE reads via MiXCR and lists one record per CDR3 protein. Counted here are 400,000 to 500,000 distinct CDR3 sequences, about 13% occurring once; the ten biggest clones make up 0.95% to 1%. These same data were also listed under a study on yellow fever vaccine responses in identical twins.

Material for sequencing was CD4+ T cells sorted from blood. The receptors were sampled from a woman in her late teens or twenties in good health. CDR3s leave out the opening cysteine and the closing phenylalanine or tryptophan.

v_call	j_call	cdr3_aa
TRBV5-1	TRBJ1-2	ASSLLRANYGYT
TRBV5-1	TRBJ2-2	ASSLAPGGPANTGELF
TRBV28	TRBJ2-7	ASLGLAGEPYEQY
TRBV7-2	TRBJ2-7	ASSEYGQGAGEQY
TRBV5-1	TRBJ2-6	ASSLVGQSSGANVLT
TRBV11-2	TRBJ2-5	ASSFRTSGLQETQY
TRBV5-3	TRBJ1-6	AMGRGQANSPLH
TRBV13	TRBJ1-2	ASSPGRGAGYGYT
TRBV18	TRBJ2-7	ASSRTDSYEQY
TRBV28	TRBJ2-7	ASSFAGTSGGEQY
TRBV7-8	TRBJ2-7	ASSFRTGGVGGSYEQY
TRBV20-1	TRBJ2-1	SARTSGVSSYNEQF
TRBV15	TRBJ2-2	ATSRDYTTGELF
TRBV27	TRBJ2-7	ASQGRSVLGVEQY
TRBV5-6	TRBJ2-1	ASSVQWGHEQF
TRBV3-1	TRBJ2-5	ASSLGTSGNQETQY
TRBV7-2	TRBJ1-1	ASKAGSIAEAF
TRBV7-2	TRBJ2-5	ASSQIASQTQY
TRBV5-1	TRBJ1-4	ASSKGGSEKLF
TRBV14	TRBJ1-1	ASSQLKQSEAF
TRBV25-1	TRBJ2-7	ASAPIGGTAVDEQY
TRBV20-1	TRBJ2-7	SARGRDTYEQY
TRBV5-1	TRBJ2-1	ASSRGPFGSGGHNEQF
TRBV7-9	TRBJ1-4	ASSQYDQREKLF
TRBV10-1	TRBJ2-2	ASSEIVGTGELF
TRBV2	TRBJ1-4	ASRSGQPTNEKLF
TRBV24-1	TRBJ2-7	ATSDYRGYEQY
TRBV23-1	TRBJ2-5	ASSQFVDRGLETQY
TRBV30	TRBJ2-5	AWRPGGRKTQY
TRBV27	TRBJ2-3	ASSLHGGGEDTQY
TRBV6-1	TRBJ1-2	ASSQTGGGYGYT
TRBV2	TRBJ2-1	ASLDSPGGEQF
TRBV20-1	TRBJ1-1	SAREQGADTEAF
TRBV6-1	TRBJ2-1	ASSLGQGIHNEQF
TRBV28	TRBJ2-1	ASSPQGRKDNEQF
TRBV20-1	TRBJ2-7	SARRATSSYEQY
TRBV15	TRBJ2-7	ATSDRIAYEQY
TRBV6-1	TRBJ2-7	ASRKDLAGDTYEQY
TRBV28	TRBJ2-6	ASSLGSFSGANVLT
TRBV12-3/TRBV12-4	TRBJ1-5	ASSQRQGGNQPQH
TRBV2	TRBJ1-5	ASIGTPNQPQH
TRBV11-2	TRBJ2-7	ASSPPTLYEQY
TRBV10-3	TRBJ2-3	AISGASGGIDTQY
TRBV28	TRBJ2-2	ASSGVRMAGAGELF